This is a list of T cell receptor beta chains from one sample in a study of shared clonotypes between healthy human individuals. TCRdb's table, derived via immunoSEQ multiplex PCR, lists solely in-frame clones and lacks some. The sample includes approximately 2.5 million clones, 85% to 95% of them seen just once. Sequences were obtained from naive CD4+ T cells sorted from blood. The receptors were gathered from a man younger than 35 in good health. Each CDR3 is given with its conserved first and last residue. D genes are given only for firm matches. Expanded clones get a size class; other rows say once, few or many, or leave the size out.

V gene	clone size	J gene	D gene	CDR3 protein	CDR3 DNA
TRBV19	once	TRBJ2-5	TRBD2	CASSMGGGNQETQYF	TGTGCCAGTAGTATGGGCGGGGGGAACCAAGAGACCCAGTACTTC
TRBV30	NA	TRBJ2-7	NA	CAWSVRGSLREQYF	TGTGCCTGGAGTGTACGTGGGAGCCTCCGGGAGCAGTACTTC
TRBV25-1	NA	TRBJ2-5	NA	CASLSPGALRGTQYF	TGTGCCAGCTTATCCCCAGGGGCCCTGAGGGGGACCCAGTACTTC
TRBV30	NA	TRBJ1-1	NA	CAMGPTEAFF	TGTGCTATGGGACCTACTGAAGCTTTCTTT
TRBV9	NA	TRBJ2-5	TRBD2	CASSVEEGRGYQETQYF	TGTGCCAGCAGCGTAGAGGAGGGGAGGGGATACCAAGAGACCCAGTACTTC
TRBV2	NA	TRBJ1-6	NA	CASSVSGTHSPLHF	TGTGCCAGCAGTGTATCAGGGACCCATTCACCCCTCCACTTT
TRBV5-1	NA	TRBJ1-4	NA	CASSLSRGEEKLFF	TGCGCCAGCAGCTTGTCACGGGGTGAGGAAAAACTGTTTTTT
TRBV11-2	NA	TRBJ2-7	NA	CASSRQGGLSYEQYF	TGTGCCAGCAGCCGACAGGGAGGGCTCTCCTACGAGCAGTACTTC
TRBV7-6	NA	TRBJ2-2	TRBD2	CASSLGGGTSGITGELFF	TGTGCCAGCAGCTTAGGAGGGGGGACTAGCGGAATCACCGGGGAGCTGTTTTTT
TRBV5-1	NA	TRBJ1-2	NA	CASSLPGGQTNGYTF	TGCGCCAGCAGCCTCCCGGGCGGGCAAACCAATGGCTACACCTTC
TRBV6-5	NA	TRBJ2-5	TRBD1	CASRAGQGTGETQYF	TGTGCCAGCAGAGCAGGACAGGGGACGGGAGAGACCCAGTACTTC
TRBV6-1	once	TRBJ2-7	NA	CASNQPSGIGQYF	TGTGCCAGCAACCAGCCTTCGGGGATTGGGCAGTACTTC
TRBV2	once	TRBJ2-3	NA	CASSNFQGLGTDTQYF	TGTGCCAGCAGCAATTTTCAGGGTTTAGGTACAGATACGCAGTATTTT
TRBV4-1	NA	TRBJ1-2	NA	CASSQGTTGPKKEDGYTF	TGCGCCAGCAGCCAAGGAACCACAGGGCCCAAGAAGGAGGATGGCTACACCTTC
TRBV6-1	NA	TRBJ2-5	TRBD2	CASSELAGGPPYF	TGTGCCAGCAGTGAACTAGCGGGGGGCCCCCCGTACTTC
TRBV18	NA	TRBJ2-7	NA	CASSLYNENEQYF	TGTGCCAGCTCACTTTACAATGAAAACGAGCAGTACTTC
TRBV9	NA	TRBJ2-5	TRBD1	CASSVRTGWQETQYF	TGTGCCAGCAGCGTAAGGACAGGGTGGCAAGAGACCCAGTACTTC
TRBV30	NA	TRBJ2-3	NA	CAWSVRWSDTQYF	TGTGCCTGGAGTGTAAGGTGGTCAGATACGCAGTATTTT
TRBV2	NA	TRBJ2-2	NA	CASTQERALRELFF	TGTGCCAGCACACAGGAGCGGGCTCTGCGGGAGCTGTTTTTT
TRBV7-3	NA	TRBJ2-1	TRBD1	CASSSHPTGGISEQFF	TGTGCCAGCTCGAGTCACCCTACAGGGGGCATAAGTGAGCAGTTCTTC
TRBV29-1	NA	TRBJ2-6	NA	CSVDISGANVLTF	TGCAGCGTTGACATCTCTGGGGCCAACGTCCTGACTTTC
TRBV6-5	NA	TRBJ1-4	NA	CASSGTRGNEKLFF	TGTGCCAGCAGCGGGACCCGGGGTAATGAAAAACTGTTTTTT
TRBV4-3	NA	TRBJ2-7	NA	CASSSRDGVSYEQYF	TGCGCCAGCAGCTCCCGGGACGGAGTCTCCTACGAGCAGTACTTC
TRBV6-5	NA	TRBJ2-3	NA	CASSSGTLGQYF	TGTGCCAGCAGCTCCGGGACTTTAGGGCAGTATTTT
TRBV5-1	NA	TRBJ2-7	NA	CASSQDGSSYEQYF	TGCGCCAGCAGCCAAGACGGTAGCTCCTACGAGCAGTACTTC
TRBV2	NA	TRBJ2-7	TRBD1	CASSTGQTYEQYF	TGTGCCAGCAGTACGGGACAGACCTACGAGCAGTACTTC
TRBV4-1	NA	TRBJ1-4	TRBD1	CASSRGQGARSELFF	TGCGCCAGCAGCCGCGGACAGGGGGCCCGTAGCGAACTGTTTTTT
TRBV5-1	NA	TRBJ2-7	NA	CASSPDGPYEQYF	TGCGCCAGCAGCCCCGACGGACCGTACGAGCAGTACTTC
TRBV15	NA	TRBJ2-4	NA	CATSREGESKNIQYF	TGTGCCACCAGCAGAGAGGGGGAATCCAAAAACATTCAGTACTTC
TRBV9	NA	TRBJ2-7	NA	CASSVEVGFYEQYF	TGTGCCAGCAGCGTAGAGGTGGGCTTCTACGAGCAGTACTTC
TRBV9	NA	TRBJ2-2	TRBD2	CASSDYLAGGTGELFF	TGTGCCAGCAGCGACTACCTAGCGGGAGGGACCGGGGAGCTGTTTTTT
TRBV27	NA	TRBJ2-1	NA	CASGIPGPTTNEQFF	TGTGCCAGCGGGATCCCGGGACCAACTACGAATGAGCAGTTCTTC
TRBV2	NA	TRBJ1-6	NA	CASSQGSYVYNSPLHF	TGTGCCAGCAGCCAAGGGAGTTACGTCTATAATTCACCCCTCCACTTT
TRBV29-1	once	TRBJ1-5	TRBD1	CSAQGDSNQPQHF	TGCAGCGCACAGGGGGATAGCAATCAGCCCCAGCATTTT
TRBV28	NA	TRBJ2-5	TRBD2	CASSLRGRKQETQYF	TGTGCCAGCAGTTTACGCGGGAGGAAACAAGAGACCCAGTACTTC
TRBV5-1	NA	TRBJ1-4	NA	CASSDPSRGEKLFF	TGCGCCAGCAGCGACCCCTCTAGAGGTGAAAAACTGTTTTTT
TRBV19	NA	TRBJ2-2	TRBD2	CASSLSLAGNTGELFF	TGTGCCAGTAGTCTATCCCTAGCGGGTAACACCGGGGAGCTGTTTTTT
TRBV25-1	NA	TRBJ2-7	NA	CASSDSGSYYEQYF	TGTGCCAGCAGTGATTCCGGGTCCTACTACGAGCAGTACTTC
TRBV6-5	once	TRBJ1-2	NA	CASSYEQGGIYGYTF	TGTGCCAGCAGTTACGAACAGGGAGGTATCTATGGCTACACCTTC
TRBV10-2	NA	TRBJ2-3	NA	CASSRKSHTDTQYF	TGCGCCAGCAGTAGAAAGTCCCACACAGATACGCAGTATTTT
TRBV5-6	NA	TRBJ2-2	NA	CAYSGQPTGELFF	TGTGCCTACAGTGGGCAGCCAACCGGGGAGCTGTTTTTT
TRBV7-6	NA	TRBJ2-7	NA	CASSLALEGGEQYF	TGTGCCAGCAGCTTAGCCTTAGAGGGGGGCGAGCAGTACTTC
TRBV11-2	NA	TRBJ1-1	NA	CASSGISAGRRTEAFF	TGTGCCAGCAGCGGAATATCGGCAGGGAGGAGGACTGAAGCTTTCTTT
TRBV28	NA	TRBJ1-5	NA	CASSLFTGGNQPQHF	TGTGCCAGCAGTTTATTTACAGGAGGCAATCAGCCCCAGCATTTT
TRBV6-6	NA	TRBJ2-1	TRBD1	CASRGERGRPAAEQFF	TGTGCCAGCAGGGGGGAGAGGGGGCGGCCGGCCGCCGAGCAGTTCTTC
TRBV15	NA	TRBJ2-4	TRBD1	CATSRDSGTGGNRNLAKNIQYF	TGTGCCACCAGCAGAGATTCCGGGACAGGGGGTAACCGGAATCTAGCCAAAAACATTCAGTACTTC
TRBV4-1	NA	TRBJ2-1	TRBD2	CASSQGLASTYNEQFF	TGCGCCAGCAGCCAAGGACTAGCGTCGACCTACAATGAGCAGTTCTTC
TRBV19	NA	TRBJ1-2	TRBD1	CASSRLTGSHGYTF	TGTGCCAGTAGTAGACTGACAGGGAGCCACGGCTACACCTTC